The 21 T cell receptor beta chains presented below share a single source sample, sequenced in a study of blood T cell repertoires in COVID-19. TCRdb's copy holds only in-frame clones and misses some; the assay was immunoSEQ multiplex PCR. In the table there are about 250,000 clones, roughly 80% of which are singletons. Sequencing input: peripheral blood. The receptors derive from a woman between 65 and 79 years old with acute or convalescent COVID-19.

The rearrangement links TRBV12-3 or TRBV12-4 to TRBJ1-1; 9 bases are a match to TRBD1. V dropped 10 bases and J dropped 3; count of bases not matched to a gene: 6. This CDR3 has 13 amino acids. The CDR3 DNA follows: TGTGCCATTCTGGGGACAGGGCACACTGAAGCTTTCTTT. It is translated as CAILGTGHTEAFF.

The chain recombines TRBV12-5 with TRBJ1-2; perhaps TRBD1 as D (6 bases). The CDR3 totals 15 residues. Germline CDR1 is LGHNT and CDR2 is FRNRAP. The germline V and J ends were trimmed by 0 bases and 3 bases, with 11 bases remaining between them. The CDR3 sequence: CASGLVPGGDYGYTF. CDR3 in DNA: TGTGCTAGTGGTTTGGTACCGGGGGGCGACTATGGCTACACCTTC.

This rearrangement joins TRBV4-3 to TRBJ2-7; D is perhaps TRBD1 (5 bases). The CDR3 consists of 13 residues. Germline V gene data show CDR1 as LGHNA and CDR2 as YSLEER. Trimming removed 4 bases from V and 4 bases from J, with 11 bases in between. This CDR3 is CASSRGREYEQYF. The CDR3 coding sequence is TGCGCCAGCAGCCGTGGCAGGGAATACGAGCAGTACTTC.

The chain couples TRBV7-9 to TRBJ2-1; 7 bases are a match to TRBD2. This CDR3 spans 11 amino acids. V lost 9 bases to trimming and J lost 5 bases; unmatched junction nucleotides: 1. The V gene's germline CDR1 is SEHNR and CDR2 FQNEAQ (reference sequence). The CDR3 nucleotides are TGTGCCAGGGGACTAAACAATGAGCAGTTCTTC. Translation: CARGLNNEQFF.

V gene TRBV4-2 combines with J gene TRBJ2-7, with 8 bases that match TRBD1. With 0 bases clipped from V and 7 bases from J, the junction kept 2 bases outside the gene matches. Germline V gives CDR1 LGHNA, CDR2 YNFKEQ. This CDR3 spans 13 amino acids. The CDR3 nucleotides read TGTGCCAGCAGCCAAGACAGGGGGCTTGAGCAGTACTTC. The encoded protein is CASSQDRGLEQYF.

This clone was observed once. The chain recombines TRBV4-3 with TRBJ2-3; possible D gene TRBD2, 5 bases. With 4 bases removed from V and 0 bases from J, the gap between germline ends came to 14 bases. The CDR3 has 16 residues. CDR1 is LGHNA, CDR2 YSLEER, per germline. The CDR3 coding sequence is TGCGCCAGCAGCCCCAGGAGAGGGCCTAGCACAGATACGCAGTATTTT. It encodes CASSPRRGPSTDTQYF.

This chain uses TRBV6-5 with TRBJ2-7, with D possibly matching TRBD2 (7 bases). There are 14 residues in the CDR3. The V end was cut by 8 bases, the J end by 9 bases, with 23 bases between. Germline CDR1 and CDR2: MNHEY and SVGAGI. In DNA, the CDR3 is TGTGCCAGCGCCGAGGGGGGGGCCATACATACGCAGTACTTC. Protein: CASAEGGAIHTQYF.

The chain combines TRBV10-3 with TRBJ1-1, with 12 bases that match TRBD1. V was clipped by 2 bases and J by 3 bases; unmatched bases: 19. This CDR3 has 21 residues. Germline V gene data show CDR1 as ENHRY and CDR2 as SYGVKD. The CDR3 is CAISETDPQRDRGRSYTEAFF. The DNA of the CDR3 is TGTGCCATCAGTGAGACCGACCCACAAAGGGACAGGGGGCGTTCGTACACTGAAGCTTTCTTT.

The chain combines TRBV5-1 with TRBJ1-2, with D maybe TRBD1 (6 bases). Germline V gives CDR1 SGHRS, CDR2 YFSETQ. Trimming took 0 bases from V and 6 from J, leaving 12 bases between them. This CDR3 comprises 14 residues. The CDR3: CASSLGDMGDGYTF. CDR3 coding DNA: TGCGCCAGCAGCTTGGGGGACATGGGAGATGGCTACACCTTC.

The genes are TRBV19 and TRBJ2-1, with TRBD2 matching over 11 bases. CDR3 length: 17 amino acids. Germline V gene data show CDR1 as LNHDA and CDR2 as SQIVND (reference sequence). After removal of 6 bases from V and 4 bases from J, the junction contained 11 bases not matched to a gene. CDR3 protein: CASRPLAGGSSYNEQFF. The CDR3 nucleotides are TGTGCCAGTAGACCGCTAGCGGGGGGTTCTTCTTACAATGAGCAGTTCTTC.

This clone showed up just a few times. The chain links TRBV19 to TRBJ2-1, with TRBD2 matching 7 bases. V dropped 5 bases and J dropped 5; count of bases not matched to a gene: 9. CDR1 and CDR2 from the germline V gene are LNHDA and SQIVND (reference sequence). This CDR3 is 15 amino acids long. CDR3 sequence (DNA): TGTGCCAGTAGTTCCACGGGGGGTCGCCACAATGAGCAGTTCTTC. This encodes CASSSTGGRHNEQFF.

This chain links TRBV3-1 (or the pseudogene TRBV3-2) with TRBJ1-1, with D possibly being TRBD1 (5 bases). The germline V gene encodes CDR1 LGHDT and CDR2 YNNKEL (reference sequence). Trimming pared 1 base from V and 6 bases from J, leaving 12 bases between. The CDR3 loop spans 14 amino acids. Written as DNA, the CDR3 is TGTGCCAGCAGCCAAGGTGGGGGGATGGCTGAAGCTTTCTTT. Its translation: CASSQGGGMAEAFF.

The chain combines TRBV7-8 with TRBJ2-5; D is possibly TRBD1 (7 bases). Germline V gives CDR1 SGHVS, CDR2 FQNEAQ. The CDR3 runs 18 residues. Trimming pared 2 bases from V and 1 base from J, leaving 20 bases between. CDR3 loop: CASSLSFAGQMIQETQYF. DNA of the CDR3: TGTGCCAGCAGCTTATCATTTGCGGGACAGATGATCCAAGAGACCCAGTACTTC.

This rearrangement joins TRBV4-1 to TRBJ1-4, with 7 nucleotides matching TRBD1. The CDR3 has 17 residues. J lost 0 bases, V lost 4 bases, and 8 bases had no gene match. Germline V lookup: CDR1 MGHRA, CDR2 YSYEKL. The CDR3 spells CASSLGPGTATNEKLFF. Here the CDR3 DNA reads TGCGCCAGCAGCCTCGGGCCCGGGACAGCAACTAATGAAAAACTGTTTTTT.

CDR3 protein: CASSQEPIRERTEAFF. In nucleotides, the CDR3 is TGTGCCAGCAGCCAAGAACCTATCCGAGAGCGCACTGAAGCTTTCTTT. V gene TRBV3-1 (or the pseudogene TRBV3-2) combines with J gene TRBJ1-1; no clear D. The V end lost 0 bases, the J end lost 4 bases, and 15 bases lay between the germline ends. The CDR3 has 16 residues. The germline gives CDR1 LGHDT, CDR2 YNNKEL (reference sequence).

The V and J genes are TRBV5-1 and TRBJ1-3; no reliable D call. The V end lost 3 bases, the J end lost 4 bases, and 8 bases lay between the germline ends. Per the germline V gene, CDR1 is SGHRS and CDR2 is YFSETQ. The length of the CDR3 is 13 residues. CDR3 in amino acids: CASSSERGNTIYF. As DNA, the CDR3 is TGCGCCAGCAGCTCTGAGAGAGGAAACACCATATATTTT. Together with reference TRBV5-1 and TRBJ1-3, the CDR3 gives the full variable domain: KAGVTQTPRYLIKTRGQQVTLSCSPISGHRSVSWYQQTPGQGLQFLFEYFSETQRNKGNFPGRFSGRQFSNSRSEMNVSTLELGDSALYLCASSSERGNTIYFGEGSWLTVV.

This chain uses TRBV18 with TRBJ1-3; D possibly corresponds to TRBD1 (6 bases). CDR1 and CDR2 from the germline V gene are KGHSH and LQKENI. This CDR3 has 13 residues. Deletions cut 3 bases from V and 4 bases from J, with 7 bases between. CDR3 residues: CASSPDRGNTIYF. DNA of the CDR3: TGTGCCAGCTCACCCGACAGGGGAAACACCATATATTTT.

This sequence joins TRBV19 and TRBJ2-2, with TRBD1 matching over 9 bases. The CDR3 extends over 15 amino acids. Germline V CDR1 and CDR2: LNHDA, SQIVND (reference sequence). After removal of 3 bases from V and 6 bases from J, the junction contained 5 bases not matched to a gene. For the CDR3, the DNA is TGTGCCAGTAGTATGGGGGACAGGGTGGCCGGGGAGCTGTTTTTT. Its protein is CASSMGDRVAGELFF. The entire variable domain, with the rest obtained from reference TRBV19 and TRBJ2-2, is as follows: DGGITQSPKYLFRKEGQNVTLSCEQNLNHDAMYWYRQDPGQGLRLIYYSQIVNDFQKGDIAEGYSVSREKKESFPLTVTSAQKNPTAFYLCASSMGDRVAGELFFGEGSRLTVL.

The chain uses TRBV27 and TRBJ2-5; 11 nucleotides align to TRBD1. The junction had 8 bases not matched to a gene; V was cut back by 4 bases and J by 7 bases. Per the germline V gene, CDR1 is MNHEY and CDR2 is SMNVEV (reference sequence). This CDR3 is built from 15 residues. CDR3 protein: CASSSGQGGVGTQYF. The CDR3 nucleotides read TGTGCCAGCAGTTCGGGACAGGGGGGCGTTGGGACCCAGTACTTC.

The chain links TRBV19 to TRBJ2-5; TRBD2 agrees at 11 bases. CDR1 LNHDA and CDR2 SQIVND come from the germline V gene (reference sequence). After removal of 5 bases from V and 5 bases from J, the junction contained 7 bases not matched to a gene. This CDR3 comprises 15 residues. The CDR3 region is CASSPIAGGPETQYF. As DNA, the CDR3 is TGTGCCAGTAGTCCAATAGCGGGGGGGCCGGAGACCCAGTACTTC. Looking up the rest from reference TRBV19 and TRBJ2-5 gives the full variable domain: DGGITQSPKYLFRKEGQNVTLSCEQNLNHDAMYWYRQDPGQGLRLIYYSQIVNDFQKGDIAEGYSVSREKKESFPLTVTSAQKNPTAFYLCASSPIAGGPETQYFGPGTRLLVL.

The rearrangement joins TRBV11-2 to TRBJ2-7; D is ambiguous. The CDR3 runs to 12 residues. Trimming took 2 bases from V and 11 from J, leaving 13 bases between them. Germline assignment: CDR1 SGHAT and CDR2 FQNNGV. The CDR3, as DNA: TGTGCCAGCAGCTTATACGGTCTCGTCGAGTACTTC. Protein product: CASSLYGLVEYF.